The T cell receptor (beta chain) under discussion was sequenced for a study of blood T cells in healthy people across ages. General study findings and limits: Conclusively comparing naive with antigen-experienced cells was impossible with unsorted PBMCs. Considered underestimates were the diversity estimates obtained from one million T cells. Age brought a roughly linear fall in TCR beta diversity measured per million T cells.

Through a sample-barcoded 5' primer and a J-beta primer mix, a second PCR was run for about 7 to 12 cycles. Each CDR3 protein gets one entry after TCRdb re-called the 5' RACE reads with MiXCR. The sample lists around 900,000 distinct CDR3 sequences, more than 25% seen once, with roughly 17% in the top ten. The CDR3 length is 15 residues. From germline, CDR1 is GTSNPN and CDR2 SVGIG (reference sequence). Between the trimmed V and J ends, which lost 2 bases and 0 bases, there was a span of 12 bases. As for this clonotype: The antigen is undetermined.

This chain joins TRBV30 and TRBJ2-3, with D hard to call. The specimen was blood. This sequence originates from a woman of 80 years or more in good health. The CDR3, as DNA: TGTGCCTGGAGTCACGGCCAATCTAGCACAGATACGCAGTATTTT. Translated: CAWSHGQSSTDTQYF.